Sequencing of this T cell receptor beta chain was carried out in a study of response to subunit inactivated influenza vaccine. Each CDR3 protein is one row after TCRdb ran MiXCR on the RT-PCR reads. The data hold a few hundred thousand distinct CDR3 sequences, with 21% observed a single time. About this clonotype: The antigen is not known.

This CDR3 has 15 amino acids. Germline values: CDR1 WNHNN, CDR2 SYGVQD (reference sequence). Trimming cost V 4 bases and J 0 bases; bases outside gene matches: 3. Study observations and caveats: Authors suggested each seasonal influenza vaccination recruits few new T cells.

The clonotype originates from a man aged 50-75 years who received an inactivated influenza vaccine. The sequencing here drew on PBMCs from blood, taken less than 22 months after vaccination. The chain is built from TRBV10-1 and TRBJ2-3, with 8 bases identical to TRBD2. Here the CDR3 reads CASSGSGGSTDTQYF. CDR3 DNA: TGCGCCAGCAGTGGGAGCGGGGGAAGCACAGATACGCAGTATTTT.